This is a list of T cell receptor beta chains from one sample in a study of radiation and T cells in renal cell carcinoma. TCRdb keeps only in-frame clones here, not all; method: immunoSEQ multiplex PCR. The table shows approximately 140,000 clones, with about nine tenths occurring only once. The source material was blood, sampled from a patient whose treatment included radiotherapy and nephrectomy. These receptors all stem from a woman in her sixties or seventies with renal cell carcinoma. Each CDR3 is given with its conserved first and last residue. The order of the fields is D gene, V gene, J gene, clone size, CDR3 DNA, CDR3 protein. A D gene is named only where the DNA matches it firmly. Only some rows state a clone size, as once, few, many or a class for expanded clones.

>.|TRBV7-3|TRBJ2-4|.
TGTGCCAGCAGCTTAGGGATGGGTTCTGGGGACATTCAGTACTTC
CASSLGMGSGDIQYF
>.|TRBV30|TRBJ1-3|.
TGTGCCTGGAGAACTGGAAACACCATATATTTT
CAWRTGNTIYF
>TRBD1|TRBV5-1|TRBJ1-2|.
TGCGCCAGCAGCTTACTACAGGGGGCCAACTATGGCTACACCTTC
CASSLLQGANYGYTF
>TRBD1|TRBV15|TRBJ2-7|.
TGTGCCACCAGCAGATCCGGGACAGGGGTGTACGAGCAGTACTTC
CATSRSGTGVYEQYF
>.|TRBV7-6|TRBJ2-1|.
TGTGCCAGCAGCGTAGCCCAGGGTGGGTCCTACAATGAGCAGTTCTTC
CASSVAQGGSYNEQFF
>.|TRBV19|TRBJ2-5|.
TGTGCCAGCAGTCCGGGACTGGGGGCACAGACCCAGTACTTC
CASSPGLGAQTQYF
>.|TRBV9|TRBJ2-1|.
TGTGCCAGCAGCCGTGGGGGCGGTTCCAACAATGAGCAGTTCTTC
CASSRGGGSNNEQFF
>TRBD2|TRBV5-1|TRBJ2-3|once
TGCGCCAGCAGCTTGGAGGGGACTAGCGGGGTGGTAGATACGCAGTATTTT
CASSLEGTSGVVDTQYF
>.|TRBV5-1|TRBJ1-1|.
TGCGCCAGCAGCTTGGAGGGCTCATCAAACACTGAAGCTTTCTTT
CASSLEGSSNTEAFF
>TRBD2|TRBV5-1|TRBJ2-1|.
TGCGCCAGCAGCTTGGTTCCTAGCGGGGCCAGGGGTGAGCAGTTCTTC
CASSLVPSGARGEQFF
>.|TRBV5-1|TRBJ2-1|.
TGCGCCAGCAGCTTGGCAGCATATTCCTACAATGAGCAGTTCTTC
CASSLAAYSYNEQFF
>.|TRBV7-2|TRBJ2-3|.
TGTGCCAGCAGCTGGCAGGGGACAGATACGCAGTATTTT
CASSWQGTDTQYF
>TRBD1|TRBV2|TRBJ2-1|.
TGTGCCAGCAGGGGACAGGGGGGGCCTGAGCAGTTCTTC
CASRGQGGPEQFF
>.|TRBV27|TRBJ2-4|once
TGTGCCAGCAGCCCATACTCAGGAACCAAAAACATTCAGTACTTC
CASSPYSGTKNIQYF
>TRBD1|TRBV13|TRBJ1-6|.
TGTGCCAGCAGCTCTACAGGGGGCTCCTATAATTCACCCCTCCACTTT
CASSSTGGSYNSPLHF
>TRBD2|TRBV19|TRBJ2-7|.
TGTGCCAGTGGAAAAGCGGGGGGGTACGAGCAGTACTTC
CASGKAGGYEQYF
>.|TRBV4-1|TRBJ2-7|.
TGCGCCAGCAGCCAAGATGAAGCGGCCTCCTACGAGCAGTACTTC
CASSQDEAASYEQYF
>.|TRBV10-3|TRBJ1-2|.
TGTGCCATCGCCCGGACAGTTCGGGAAAATGGCTACACCTTC
CAIARTVRENGYTF
>.|TRBV11-3|TRBJ2-5|.
TGTGCCAGCGGGCCACCCGAGACCCAGTACTTC
CASGPPETQYF